This TCR beta chain was recovered during a study of cytomegalovirus exposure and HLA in healthy donors. Both 60 Vbeta primers and 13 Jbeta primers went into the PCR. This table comes from immunoSEQ multiplex PCR, and its TCRdb copy is limited to in-frame clones, with some not included. This sample yields under 250,000 clones, of which around 77% are seen a single time; under 3% belongs to the top ten. CDR3 length: 15 amino acids. The germline V gene encodes CDR1 LNHDA and CDR2 SQIVND (reference sequence). The ends lost 7 bases at V and 5 bases at J; junction bases unmatched: 11. The material sequenced was PBMCs. V gene TRBV19 combines with J gene TRBJ2-1; 7 bases are a match to TRBD2. The clonotype comes from a woman aged 25 to 39 in good health and CMV-seronegative. CDR3 in DNA: TGTGCCAGTAACCCTCGGGCGGGAGAGGACAATGAGCAGTTCTTC. Its translation: CASNPRAGEDNEQFF.